The 23 T cell receptor beta chains below were found in one sample sequenced in a study of shared clonotypes between healthy human individuals (dated by TCRdb to the early 2020s). CD8 naive samples were CD45RO-negative cells positively selected for CCR7, giving a CD45RA+CCR7+ population that excluded TemRA cells. Receptor amplification or capture employed the immunoSEQ multiplex PCR assay. Not all clones reach the TCRdb copy of this immuneACCESS table, which keeps in-frame sequences only. Checked studies attribute under half of the gap to unresolved V genes and leave the rest unexplained. For this sample the table gives around 2,000,000 clones, of which about 92% were detected only once. About 1.5% of the sample lies in the top ten. Input material: naive CD8+ T cells from PBMCs. What this sample's cell subset or site label stands for: CD45RA+CCR7+. Source of these receptors: a man younger than 35 in good health. Some clones in this sample may be carry-over from other donors' samples.

V and J are TRBV19 and TRBJ2-1; D ambiguous. Germline values: CDR1 LNHDA, CDR2 SQIVND (reference sequence). CDR3 length: 13 residues. The V gene lost 5 bases and the J gene lost 3 bases, with 8 bases spanning the gap. For the CDR3, the DNA is TGTGCCAGTAGTGTCGTACTCTACAATGAGCAGTTCTTC. It specifies CASSVVLYNEQFF.

On this clone itself: Different DNA sequences within this sample yield the same CDR3. The J gene is TRBJ1-1, the V gene TRBV11-2; D gene uncertain. Between the trimmed V and J ends, which lost 1 base and 1 base, there was a span of 7 bases. The germline V gene has CDR1 SGHAT and CDR2 FQNNGV. This CDR3 has 14 residues. CDR3 amino acids: CASSLGRGNTEAFF. The DNA of the CDR3 is TGTGCCAGCAGCTTAGGGCGGGGGAACACTGAAGCTTTCTTT.

V is TRBV13 and J is TRBJ2-2; D possibly corresponds to TRBD2 (6 bases). Germline loops: CDR1 PRHDT, CDR2 FYEKMQ (reference sequence). The CDR3 runs 18 residues. V dropped 4 bases and J dropped 5 bases, with 23 bases sitting between them. CDR3 residues: CASSYPGVARGPTGELFF. Written as DNA, the CDR3 is TGTGCCAGCAGCTATCCGGGGGTAGCGAGGGGTCCGACCGGGGAGCTGTTTTTT.

This clone was seen only once. The chain is built from TRBV27 and TRBJ2-5, with D uncertain. Looked up from germline, CDR1 is MNHEY and CDR2 is SMNVEV (reference sequence). The CDR3 runs to 13 residues. The V end was cut by 5 bases, the J end by 5 bases, with 12 bases between. The CDR3 sequence is CASSPGFRETQYF. CDR3 sequence (DNA): TGTGCCAGCAGTCCAGGTTTCCGGGAGACCCAGTACTTC.

The V call is TRBV19, the J call TRBJ2-1; D is undetermined. There are 15 residues in the CDR3. Germline V gene lookup returns CDR1 LNHDA and CDR2 SQIVND (reference sequence). The germline V and J ends were trimmed by 3 bases and 5 bases, with 14 bases remaining between them. The CDR3 sequence: CASSIGQNRHNEQFF. CDR3 coding DNA: TGTGCCAGTAGTATTGGCCAGAATCGTCACAATGAGCAGTTCTTC.

The rearrangement uses TRBV27 and TRBJ2-2, with 7 bases matching TRBD2. V lost 6 bases to trimming and J lost 1 base; unmatched junction nucleotides: 5. The CDR3 runs 15 residues. Germline CDR1 MNHEY, CDR2 SMNVEV (reference sequence). The CDR3 here is CASRTSVENTGELFF. Written as DNA, the CDR3 is TGTGCCAGCAGAACTAGCGTCGAGAACACCGGGGAGCTGTTTTTT.

Concerning this clone itself: Other nucleotide sequences in the sample specify the same CDR3. The chain uses TRBV11-2 and TRBJ2-1; D possibly corresponds to TRBD2 (7 bases). Trimming took off 1 base at V and 7 bases at J, with 11 bases between the two ends. Germline V gives CDR1 SGHAT, CDR2 FQNNGV. The CDR3 runs 14 residues. The CDR3 nucleotides read TGTGCCAGCAGCTTAGTAGGGGGAGGGAATGAGCAGTTCTTC. The encoded protein is CASSLVGGGNEQFF.

This clone is a singleton in its sample. The rearrangement links TRBV27 to TRBJ2-7; D may be TRBD2 (6 bases). This CDR3 is built from 16 residues. V lost 6 bases and J lost 2, with 20 bases in between. The V gene's germline CDR1 is MNHEY and CDR2 SMNVEV (reference sequence). CDR3 nucleotide sequence: TGTGCCAGCAGCCCTTCTCGCGGGGAAACGGCCTACGAGCAGTACTTC. This encodes CASSPSRGETAYEQYF.

The chain couples TRBV11-3 to TRBJ2-3; 7 bases line up with TRBD2. The CDR3 contains 16 residues. Per the germline V gene, CDR1 is SGHNT and CDR2 is YENEEA. J lost 7 bases, V lost 2 bases, and 12 bases had no gene match. The DNA of the CDR3 is TGTGCCAGCAGCTTAACAAGAGCTAGCGGAGGGAATACGCAGTATTTT. Protein: CASSLTRASGGNTQYF.

This clone was observed once. The rearrangement links TRBV27 to TRBJ2-4; possibly TRBD1 for D (5 bases). The CDR3 totals 14 residues. The germline V gene has CDR1 MNHEY and CDR2 SMNVEV (reference sequence). V dropped 4 bases and J dropped 9 bases, with 16 bases sitting between them. CDR3 in DNA: TGTGCCAGCAGTTCCCAGGGTGGCTGGTCCATTCAGTACTTC. Its protein is CASSSQGGWSIQYF.

The table lists this clone with a count of one. The chain links TRBV28 to TRBJ2-7, with D maybe TRBD2 (6 bases). The CDR3 extends over 12 amino acids. Germline V CDR1 and CDR2: MDHEN, SYDVKM. Trimming shortened V by 6 bases and J by 5 bases, and 11 bases separated the two germline ends. The DNA of the CDR3 is TGTGCCAGCAGCATCCCGGGGGACGAGCAGTACTTC. As protein: CASSIPGDEQYF.

The chain has TRBV7-6 and TRBJ2-6; tentatively, D is TRBD1 (6 bases). The V end lost 5 bases, the J end lost 0 bases, and 17 bases lay between the germline ends. This CDR3 contains 18 residues. CDR1 and CDR2 (germline): SGHVS, FNYEAQ. The CDR3 nucleotides are TGTGCCAGCAGCCCTAGTCCGGGACACGACTCTGGGGCCAACGTCCTGACTTTC. This codes for CASSPSPGHDSGANVLTF.

V gene TRBV5-1 combines with J gene TRBJ1-1; TRBD1 matches 9 bases. Germline CDR1 SGHRS, CDR2 YFSETQ. V gave up 4 bases and J gave up 11 bases; unmatched junction bases: 18. The CDR3 has 16 residues. CDR3 sequence: CASSPITGGDSSEAFF. CDR3 bases: TGCGCCAGCAGCCCTATCACAGGGGGCGATAGCAGTGAGGCTTTCTTT.

Notes on this clone: In the same sample, other DNA sequences code for this CDR3. This sequence joins TRBV5-1 and TRBJ2-7; D gene ambiguous. The CDR3 spans 12 residues. In germline, CDR1 is SGHRS, CDR2 YFSETQ. V dropped 0 bases and J dropped 4 bases, with 5 bases sitting between them. The CDR3 region has the DNA TGCGCCAGCAGCTTGGTACCGTACGAGCAGTACTTC. It codes for CASSLVPYEQYF.

This sequence joins TRBV27 and TRBJ2-5; a weak D match, TRBD2 (6 bases). The CDR3 has 11 residues. In germline, CDR1 is MNHEY, CDR2 SMNVEV (reference sequence). V lost 5 bases and J 7 bases, leaving 8 bases between the germline ends. The CDR3 DNA sequence: TGTGCCAGCAGTGGGGGGTGGACCCAGTACTTC. Protein product: CASSGGWTQYF.

The chain couples TRBV5-1 to TRBJ2-1; TRBD2 aligns across 12 bases. Per germline, CDR1 SGHRS and CDR2 YFSETQ. The ends lost 6 bases at V and 6 bases at J; junction bases unmatched: 10. This CDR3 is 16 amino acids long. The CDR3 sequence: CASNRRTSGTSNEQFF. The CDR3 region has the DNA TGCGCCAGCAATCGTCGGACTAGCGGGACAAGCAATGAGCAGTTCTTC.

This rearrangement joins TRBV7-9 to TRBJ2-2; D uncertain. The germline CDR1 and CDR2 sequences are SEHNR and FQNEAQ (reference sequence). The CDR3 runs 15 residues. V was clipped by 5 bases and J by 1 base, with 11 bases between them. CDR3: CASSTVHRNTGELFF. In DNA form, the CDR3 reads TGTGCCAGCAGCACCGTCCACAGGAACACCGGGGAGCTGTTTTTT.

This rearrangement joins TRBV10-1 to TRBJ2-3; 8 nucleotides align to TRBD2. The germline CDR1 and CDR2 sequences are WNHNN and SYGVQD (reference sequence). The length of the CDR3 is 15 residues. As DNA, the CDR3 is TGCGGGACTAGCCCCACTTCCTTAACTGGAGATACGCAGTATTTT. This translates into CGTSPTSLTGDTQYF.

This clone was found a few times. The J gene is TRBJ1-1, the V gene TRBV7-9, with TRBD1 matching 7 bases. With 0 bases clipped from V and 4 bases from J, the junction kept 5 bases outside the gene matches. CDR1 SEHNR and CDR2 FQNEAQ come from the germline V gene (reference sequence). The CDR3 is 15 amino acids. CDR3 in amino acids: CASSLAEGGLTEAFF. DNA for the CDR3: TGTGCCAGCAGCTTAGCGGAAGGGGGCCTCACTGAAGCTTTCTTT. Complete variable domain (other parts from reference TRBV7-9 and TRBJ1-1): DTGVSQNPRHKITKRGQNVTFRCDPISEHNRLYWYRQTLGQGPEFLTYFQNEAQLEKSRLLSDRFSAERPKGSFSTLEIQRTEQGDSAMYLCASSLAEGGLTEAFFGQGTRLTVV.

The rearrangement joins TRBV19 to TRBJ2-5, with TRBD2 identical over 8 bases. The V segment lost 3 bases and the J segment 1 base; nucleotides outside the gene matches: 10. The germline V gene has CDR1 LNHDA and CDR2 SQIVND (reference sequence). The length of the CDR3 is 17 residues. For the CDR3, the DNA is TGTGCCAGTAGTATCCGGGCTAGCGGGCCCATCCAAGAGACCCAGTACTTC. Protein product: CASSIRASGPIQETQYF.

The V and J genes are TRBV5-4 and TRBJ2-7; no reliable D call. Per the germline V gene, CDR1 is SGHNT and CDR2 is YYREEE (reference sequence). The CDR3 runs 14 residues. Trimming left V 1 base short and J 2 bases short, with 10 bases between. The CDR3 DNA reads TGTGCCAGCAGCTTGTCTCTCCAGCCCTACGAGCAGTACTTC. As protein: CASSLSLQPYEQYF. The variable domain in full, completed from reference TRBV5-4 and TRBJ2-7, reads ETGVTQSPTHLIKTRGQQVTLRCSSQSGHNTVSWYQQALGQGPQFIFQYYREEENGRGNFPPRFSGLQFPNYSSELNVNALELDDSALYLCASSLSLQPYEQYFGPGTRLTVT.

The table lists this clone with a few counts. This sample includes further DNA sequences coding for the same CDR3. The CDR3 reads CSVISYEQYF. The CDR3 nucleotides read TGCAGCGTTATCTCCTACGAGCAGTACTTC. The chain links TRBV29-1 to TRBJ2-7; D is unresolved. Per the germline V gene, CDR1 is SQVTM and CDR2 is ANQGSEA. The CDR3 length is 10 residues. V gave up 5 bases and J gave up 0 bases, with 2 bases separating them.

The chain is built from TRBV5-4 and TRBJ2-7; 10 bases agree with TRBD1. The V gene's germline CDR1 is SGHNT and CDR2 YYREEE (reference sequence). Germline trimming cut 4 bases from V and 1 base from J; bases unmatched to any gene: 5. This CDR3 is built from 15 residues. The CDR3 loop is CASSVRDRGSYEQYF. The CDR3 DNA reads TGTGCCAGCAGCGTCCGGGACAGGGGATCCTACGAGCAGTACTTC.